A single sample gave rise to the 22 T cell receptor beta chains below, sequenced in a study of shared clonotypes between healthy human individuals. Method: immunoSEQ multiplex PCR; TCRdb's copy keeps in-frame clones and lacks some. The sample contains around 450,000 clones, more than 75% of which appear only once. The sample taken for sequencing was PBMCs. These receptors all come from a woman aged 40 to 55 in good health. Some clones in this sample may be carry-over from other donors' samples.

The V gene is TRBV18, the J gene TRBJ2-7, with 11 bases aligning to TRBD1. Germline V gene lookup returns CDR1 KGHSH and CDR2 LQKENI. The CDR3 contains 16 residues. V gave up 5 bases and J gave up 6 bases; unmatched junction bases: 12. In DNA, the CDR3 is TGTGCCAGCTCAACGATAGATTCAGGGACAGGGGGCGAGCAGTACTTC. Its protein product is CASSTIDSGTGGEQYF.

The J gene is TRBJ2-1, the V gene TRBV5-3; D remains ambiguous. TRBV5-3 belongs to the ORF category, with a function that is uncertain. The V and J ends lost 10 bases and 0 bases respectively, with 11 bases between them. This CDR3 is built from 13 residues. CDR3 region: CAGMWSSYNEQFF. CDR3 nucleotides: TGTGCCGGCATGTGGAGCTCCTACAATGAGCAGTTCTTC.

The rearrangement uses TRBV6-1 and TRBJ1-4; 7 nucleotides align to TRBD1. The CDR3 extends over 17 amino acids. V lost 3 bases to trimming and J lost 5 bases; unmatched junction nucleotides: 12. Germline assignment: CDR1 MNHNS and CDR2 SASEGT. CDR3 coding DNA: TGTGCCAGCAGTGACGTGGTAGGGGGCTCACAAAATGAAAAACTGTTTTTT. Translation: CASSDVVGGSQNEKLFF.

The J gene is TRBJ2-1, the V gene TRBV7-3, with 7 bases lining up with TRBD2. Germline V lookup: CDR1 SGHTA, CDR2 FQGTGA. This CDR3 has 15 amino acids. V shed 5 bases, J shed 5 bases, and the junction held 9 bases outside the gene matches. CDR3 nucleotide sequence: TGTGCCAGCAGCCCGAGGGCTAGCGGTCACAATGAGCAGTTCTTC. Amino acid sequence: CASSPRASGHNEQFF.

At least ten counts were recorded for this clone. V gene TRBV19 combines with J gene TRBJ2-3; 8 bases align to TRBD2. The CDR3 runs to 14 residues. Trimming cost V 6 bases and J 3 bases; bases outside gene matches: 5. Per the germline V gene, CDR1 is LNHDA and CDR2 is SQIVND (reference sequence). The CDR3, as DNA: TGTGCCAGTAGAGGGGGACTAGGAACAGATACGCAGTATTTT. Its translation: CASRGGLGTDTQYF.

The chain links TRBV7-9 to TRBJ2-1; a possible D gene is TRBD2 (6 bases). CDR1 and CDR2 from the germline V gene are SEHNR and FQNEAQ (reference sequence). The V and J ends lost 4 bases and 0 bases respectively, with 7 bases between them. This CDR3 region has 14 residues. The CDR3 spells CASSWDSSYNEQFF. CDR3 sequence (DNA): TGTGCCAGCAGCTGGGACTCCTCCTACAATGAGCAGTTCTTC.

V and J are TRBV7-9 and TRBJ2-7, with 8 bases that match TRBD1. Losses at the gene ends were 1 base for V and 5 bases for J; bases not matched to a gene: 7. Germline V gene data show CDR1 as SEHNR and CDR2 as FQNEAQ (reference sequence). CDR3 length: 15 residues. CDR3 in DNA: TGTGCCAGCAGCTTAGGACAGGGGCCGCGGCACGAGCAGTACTTC. Amino acid sequence: CASSLGQGPRHEQYF.

V is TRBV13 and J is TRBJ1-2, with 7 bases that match TRBD1. The trim removed 5 bases at V and 7 bases at J, leaving 10 bases unmatched. CDR3 length: 14 residues. Germline V CDR1 and CDR2: PRHDT, FYEKMQ (reference sequence). CDR3 sequence: CASSLDRVGCGYTF. The CDR3 nucleotides are TGTGCCAGCAGCCTAGACAGGGTGGGCTGTGGCTACACCTTC.

The V and J genes are TRBV6-5 and TRBJ1-2, with TRBD1 matching 11 bases. The V and J ends lost 6 bases and 8 bases, in that order; junction bases with no gene match: 8. Germline CDR1 MNHEY, CDR2 SVGAGI. The CDR3 spans 14 residues. As DNA, the CDR3 is TGTGCCAGCAGGGACAGGGGGCATGTTGGAGGCTACACCTTC. Its translation: CASRDRGHVGGYTF.

This chain connects TRBV30 to TRBJ1-4; no firm D call. The germline V gene has CDR1 GTSNPN and CDR2 SVGIG (reference sequence). This CDR3 is built from 13 residues. Trimming stripped 3 bases from V and 11 bases from J, with 16 bases between. CDR3 DNA sequence: TGTGCCTGGAGATCGGCTTATCTGGGGAAACTGTTTTTT. Translating gives CAWRSAYLGKLFF.

Only one count was recorded for this clone. The chain uses TRBV4-2 and TRBJ2-2; D gene unclear. CDR3 length: 14 amino acids. The V end was cut by 4 bases, the J end by 2 bases, with 8 bases between. The germline V gene encodes CDR1 LGHNA and CDR2 YNFKEQ. For the CDR3, the DNA is TGTGCCAGCAGCCGAGTTACCAACACCGGGGAGCTGTTTTTT. This sequence encodes CASSRVTNTGELFF.

The V and J genes are TRBV9 and TRBJ1-1, with D perhaps matching TRBD1 (5 bases). Germline CDR1 is SGDLS and CDR2 is YYNGEE. V shed 4 bases and J shed 1 base, with 14 bases lying between them. This CDR3 spans 15 amino acids. DNA of the CDR3: TGTGCCAGCAGCAGCGAAGGGGCCACGAACACTGAAGCTTTCTTT. Encoded protein: CASSSEGATNTEAFF.

The chain joins TRBV7-2 to TRBJ1-1; TRBD1 might be the D (5 bases). Trimming removed 5 bases at V and 9 bases at J, with 13 bases between. CDR1 and CDR2 (germline): SGHTA, FQGNSA. This CDR3 is built from 12 residues. The CDR3 is CASSPQGEKAFF. As DNA, the CDR3 is TGTGCCAGCAGCCCCCAGGGCGAAAAAGCTTTCTTT.

This clone was seen only once. This chain uses TRBV5-6 with TRBJ2-3, with TRBD1 as a possible D gene (5 bases). Looked up from germline, CDR1 is SGHDT and CDR2 is YYEEEE. The CDR3 loop spans 14 amino acids. Between the trimmed V and J ends, which lost 3 bases and 1 base, there was a span of 9 bases. Here the CDR3 DNA reads TGTGCCAGCAGCTCTGGACATCGCACAGATACGCAGTATTTT. This encodes CASSSGHRTDTQYF.

V is TRBV6-5 and J is TRBJ2-5; 10 bases fit TRBD2. Germline CDR1 and CDR2: MNHEY and SVGAGI. J gave up 5 bases and V 5 bases, and 8 bases lay outside the gene matches. This CDR3 region has 15 residues. CDR3 amino acids: CASSRPGLARETQYF. The CDR3 nucleotides read TGTGCCAGCAGTAGGCCGGGACTAGCGCGGGAGACCCAGTACTTC.

This clone was observed once. DNA of the CDR3: TGTGCCAGTAGTATGGGGCAGGGCGGGGGAGAGACCCAGTACTTC. Its translation: CASSMGQGGGETQYF. The chain has TRBV19 and TRBJ2-5, with 7 bases lining up with TRBD2. Germline CDR1 reads LNHDA; CDR2 reads SQIVND (reference sequence). This CDR3 spans 15 amino acids. The ends lost 3 bases at V and 4 bases at J; junction bases unmatched: 8.

The chain uses TRBV11-2 and TRBJ2-3; D is ambiguous. CDR3 size: 15 residues. The germline V gene encodes CDR1 SGHAT and CDR2 FQNNGV. V lost 8 bases to trimming and J lost 3 bases, with 18 bases between them. The CDR3 sequence is CASGPAQSRTDTQYF. The CDR3 coding sequence is TGTGCCAGCGGACCCGCGCAGAGTCGAACAGATACGCAGTATTTT.

The gene calls are TRBV10-3 and TRBJ1-5; D gene uncertain. The CDR3 contains 15 residues. Looked up from germline, CDR1 is ENHRY and CDR2 is SYGVKD. The V end was cut by 0 bases, the J end by 3 bases, with 9 bases between. The CDR3 region is CAISESYGVNQPQHF. The CDR3 nucleotides are TGTGCCATCAGTGAGTCGTACGGGGTCAATCAGCCCCAGCATTTT.

V is TRBV11-2 and J is TRBJ2-7, with TRBD1 matching 9 bases. V was clipped by 1 base and J by 4 bases; unmatched bases: 8. The CDR3 contains 16 residues. Germline V gene lookup returns CDR1 SGHAT and CDR2 FQNNGV. This CDR3 is CASSLVGTGSFYEQYF. The CDR3 coding sequence is TGTGCCAGCAGCTTAGTGGGGACAGGGTCCTTTTACGAGCAGTACTTC.

This CDR3 reads CSGAMGPQFF. CDR3 in DNA: TGCAGCGGCGCAATGGGACCGCAGTTCTTC. The chain carries TRBV29-1 and TRBJ2-1; the D call may be TRBD1 or TRBD2 (5 bases each). Germline lookup yields CDR1 SQVTM and CDR2 ANQGSEA. Deletions cut 7 bases from V and 12 bases from J, with 13 bases between. The CDR3 consists of 10 residues.

The rearrangement uses TRBV7-8 and TRBJ2-5; maybe TRBD2 (6 bases). Germline V gives CDR1 SGHVS, CDR2 FQNEAQ. This CDR3 is built from 13 residues. Trimming removed 5 bases from V and 1 base from J, with 8 bases in between. The CDR3: CASSRLVQETQYF. The CDR3 coding sequence is TGTGCCAGCAGCCGACTAGTCCAAGAGACCCAGTACTTC.

This clone showed up just once. V and J are TRBV9 and TRBJ2-2; TRBD2 matches 7 bases. CDR3 length: 16 residues. Germline trimming cut 3 bases from V and 1 base from J; bases unmatched to any gene: 6. The germline V gene encodes CDR1 SGDLS and CDR2 YYNGEE. CDR3 residues: CASSAQSGMNTGELFF. The CDR3 coding sequence is TGTGCCAGCAGCGCCCAGAGCGGGATGAACACCGGGGAGCTGTTTTTT.